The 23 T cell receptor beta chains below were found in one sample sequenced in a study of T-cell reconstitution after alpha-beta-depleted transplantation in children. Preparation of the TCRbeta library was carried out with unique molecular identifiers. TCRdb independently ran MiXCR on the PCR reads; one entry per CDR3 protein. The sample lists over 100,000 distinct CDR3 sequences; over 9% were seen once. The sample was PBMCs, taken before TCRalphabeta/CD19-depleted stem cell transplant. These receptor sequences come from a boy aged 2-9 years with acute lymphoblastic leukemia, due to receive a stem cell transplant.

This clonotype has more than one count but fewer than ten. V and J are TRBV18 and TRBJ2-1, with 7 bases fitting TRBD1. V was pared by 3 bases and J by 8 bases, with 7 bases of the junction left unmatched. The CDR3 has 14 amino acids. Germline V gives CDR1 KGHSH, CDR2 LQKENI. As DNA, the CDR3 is TGTGCCAGCTCACCCCACCAGGGGGACCATGAGCAGTTCTTC. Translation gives CASSPHQGDHEQFF.

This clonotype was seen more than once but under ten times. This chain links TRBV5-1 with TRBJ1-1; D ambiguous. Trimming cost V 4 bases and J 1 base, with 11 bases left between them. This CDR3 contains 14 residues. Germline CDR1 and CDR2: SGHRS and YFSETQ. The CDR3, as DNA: TGCGCCAGCAGCAACGGACTACAGAACACTGAAGCTTTCTTT. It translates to CASSNGLQNTEAFF. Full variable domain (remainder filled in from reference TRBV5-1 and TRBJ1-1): KAGVTQTPRYLIKTRGQQVTLSCSPISGHRSVSWYQQTPGQGLQFLFEYFSETQRNKGNFPGRFSGRQFSNSRSEMNVSTLELGDSALYLCASSNGLQNTEAFFGQGTRLTVV.

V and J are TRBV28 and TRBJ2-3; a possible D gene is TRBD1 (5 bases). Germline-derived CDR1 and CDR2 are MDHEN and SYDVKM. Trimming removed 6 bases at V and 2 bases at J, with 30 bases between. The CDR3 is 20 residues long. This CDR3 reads CASRGWINAEWSGPTDTQYF. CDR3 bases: TGTGCCAGCAGGGGGTGGATAAACGCCGAGTGGTCAGGGCCCACAGATACGCAGTATTTT.

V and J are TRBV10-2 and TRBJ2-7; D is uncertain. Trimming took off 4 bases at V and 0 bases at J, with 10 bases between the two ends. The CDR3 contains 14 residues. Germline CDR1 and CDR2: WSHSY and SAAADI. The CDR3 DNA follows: TGCGCCAGCAGTGGGACGTTTAGCTCCTACGAGCAGTACTTC. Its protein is CASSGTFSSYEQYF.

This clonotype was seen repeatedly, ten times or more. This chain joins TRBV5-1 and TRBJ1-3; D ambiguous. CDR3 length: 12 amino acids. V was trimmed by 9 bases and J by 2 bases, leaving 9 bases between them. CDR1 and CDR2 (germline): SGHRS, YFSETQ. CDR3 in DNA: TGCGCCACCTTTAGGCCTGGAAACACCATATATTTT. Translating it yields CATFRPGNTIYF. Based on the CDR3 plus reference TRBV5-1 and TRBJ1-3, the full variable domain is KAGVTQTPRYLIKTRGQQVTLSCSPISGHRSVSWYQQTPGQGLQFLFEYFSETQRNKGNFPGRFSGRQFSNSRSEMNVSTLELGDSALYLCATFRPGNTIYFGEGSWLTVV.

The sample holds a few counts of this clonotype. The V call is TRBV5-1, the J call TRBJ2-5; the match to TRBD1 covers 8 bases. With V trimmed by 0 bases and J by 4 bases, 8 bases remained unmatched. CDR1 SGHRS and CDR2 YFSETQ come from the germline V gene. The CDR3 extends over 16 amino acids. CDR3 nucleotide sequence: TGCGCCAGCAGCTTGGTGTCACAGGGGGTAGGAGAGACCCAGTACTTC. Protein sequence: CASSLVSQGVGETQYF.

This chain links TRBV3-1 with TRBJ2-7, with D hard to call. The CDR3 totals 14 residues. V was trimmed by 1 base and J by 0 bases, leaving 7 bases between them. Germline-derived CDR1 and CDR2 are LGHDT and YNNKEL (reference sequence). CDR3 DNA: TGTGCCAGCAGCCAAGGCTATAGCTCCTACGAGCAGTACTTC. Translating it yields CASSQGYSSYEQYF.

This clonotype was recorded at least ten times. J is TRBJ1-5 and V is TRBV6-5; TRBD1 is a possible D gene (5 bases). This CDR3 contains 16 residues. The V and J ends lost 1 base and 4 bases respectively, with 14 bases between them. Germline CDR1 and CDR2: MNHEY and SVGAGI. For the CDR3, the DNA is TGTGCCAGCAGTTACTGGGGCAGAGGGGAAAATCAGCCCCAGCATTTT. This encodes CASSYWGRGENQPQHF.

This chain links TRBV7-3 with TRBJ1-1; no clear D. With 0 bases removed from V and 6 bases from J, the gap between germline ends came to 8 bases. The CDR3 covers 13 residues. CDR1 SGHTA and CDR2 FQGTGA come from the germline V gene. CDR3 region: CASSLTRVSEAFF. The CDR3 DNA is TGTGCCAGCAGCTTAACTCGGGTCTCTGAAGCTTTCTTT. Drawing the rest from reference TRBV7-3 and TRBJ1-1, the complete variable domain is GAGVSQTPSNKVTEKGKYVELRCDPISGHTALYWYRQSLGQGPEFLIYFQGTGAADDSGLPNDRFFAVRPEGSVSTLKIQRTERGDSAVYLCASSLTRVSEAFFGQGTRLTVV.

The CDR3 nucleotides are TGTGCCAGCCGGGGACAGACAAACACTGAAGCTTTCTTT. As protein: CASRGQTNTEAFF. The V call is TRBV25-1, the J call TRBJ1-1; 7 bases map to TRBD1. The germline V gene encodes CDR1 MGHDK and CDR2 SYGVNS. Trimming at V came to 8 bases and at J to 2 bases, leaving 5 bases not matched to a gene. The CDR3 is 13 residues long.

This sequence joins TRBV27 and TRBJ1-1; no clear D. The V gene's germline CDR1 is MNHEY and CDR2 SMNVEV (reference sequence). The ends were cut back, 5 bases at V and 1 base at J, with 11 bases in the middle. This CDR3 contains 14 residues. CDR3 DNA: TGTGCCAGCAGTATCGGACGGGGGAACACTGAAGCTTTCTTT. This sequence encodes CASSIGRGNTEAFF.

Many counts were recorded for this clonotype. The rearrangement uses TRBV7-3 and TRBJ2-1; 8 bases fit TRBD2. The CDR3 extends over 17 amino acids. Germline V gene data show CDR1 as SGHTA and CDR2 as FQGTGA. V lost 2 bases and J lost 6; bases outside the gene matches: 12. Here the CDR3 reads CASSLGGRPALFNEQFF. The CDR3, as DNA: TGTGCCAGCAGCTTAGGCGGGAGGCCCGCATTATTCAATGAGCAGTTCTTC.

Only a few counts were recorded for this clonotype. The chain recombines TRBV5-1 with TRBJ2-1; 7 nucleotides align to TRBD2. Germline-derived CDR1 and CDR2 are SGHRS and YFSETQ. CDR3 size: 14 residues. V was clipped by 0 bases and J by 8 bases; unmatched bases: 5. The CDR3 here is CASSLGREKYEQFF. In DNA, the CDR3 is TGCGCCAGCAGCTTGGGGCGGGAGAAATATGAGCAGTTCTTC.

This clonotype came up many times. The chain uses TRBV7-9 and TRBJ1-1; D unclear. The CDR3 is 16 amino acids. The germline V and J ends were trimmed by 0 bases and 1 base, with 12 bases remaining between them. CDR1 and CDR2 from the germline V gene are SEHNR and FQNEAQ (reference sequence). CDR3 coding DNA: TGTGCCAGCAGCTTAGCCCCACGGGGTCCGAACACTGAAGCTTTCTTT. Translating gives CASSLAPRGPNTEAFF. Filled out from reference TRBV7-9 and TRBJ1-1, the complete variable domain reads DTGVSQNPRHKITKRGQNVTFRCDPISEHNRLYWYRQTLGQGPEFLTYFQNEAQLEKSRLLSDRFSAERPKGSFSTLEIQRTEQGDSAMYLCASSLAPRGPNTEAFFGQGTRLTVV.

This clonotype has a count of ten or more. The CDR3 DNA sequence: TGTGCCAGCAGTGGGGGAAGCACCGGGGAGCTGTTTTTT. It yields the protein CASSGGSTGELFF. This rearrangement joins TRBV6-1 to TRBJ2-2; no firm D call. Germline CDR1 is MNHNS and CDR2 is SASEGT. This CDR3 spans 13 amino acids. Trimming removed 4 bases from V and 4 bases from J, with 7 bases in between.

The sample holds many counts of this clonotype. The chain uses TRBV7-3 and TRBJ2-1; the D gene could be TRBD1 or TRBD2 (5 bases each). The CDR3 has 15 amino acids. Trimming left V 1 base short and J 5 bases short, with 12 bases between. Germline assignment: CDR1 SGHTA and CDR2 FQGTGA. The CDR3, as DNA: TGTGCCAGCAGCTTAATTAGGGGAGAACACAATGAGCAGTTCTTC. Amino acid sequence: CASSLIRGEHNEQFF.

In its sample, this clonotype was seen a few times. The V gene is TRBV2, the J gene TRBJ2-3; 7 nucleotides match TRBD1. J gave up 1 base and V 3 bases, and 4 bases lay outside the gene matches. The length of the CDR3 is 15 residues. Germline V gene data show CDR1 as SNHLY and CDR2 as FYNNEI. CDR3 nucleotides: TGTGCCAGCAGTGACTTTGACAGGGGCACAGATACGCAGTATTTT. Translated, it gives CASSDFDRGTDTQYF.

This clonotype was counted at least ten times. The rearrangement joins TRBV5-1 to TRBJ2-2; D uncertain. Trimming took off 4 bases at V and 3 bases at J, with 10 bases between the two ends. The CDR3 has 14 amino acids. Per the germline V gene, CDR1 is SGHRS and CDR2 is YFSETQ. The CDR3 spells CASSTFRDTGELFF. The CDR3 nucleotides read TGCGCCAGCAGCACATTTAGGGACACCGGGGAGCTGTTTTTT.

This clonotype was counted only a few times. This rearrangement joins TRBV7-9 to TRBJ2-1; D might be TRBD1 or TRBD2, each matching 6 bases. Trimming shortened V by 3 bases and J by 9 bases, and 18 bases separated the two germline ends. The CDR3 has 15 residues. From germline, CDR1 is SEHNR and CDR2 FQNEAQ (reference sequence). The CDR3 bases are TGTGCCAGCAGCTTCGGGACTGGCATAGGGGGTGAGCAGTTCTTC. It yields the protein CASSFGTGIGGEQFF.

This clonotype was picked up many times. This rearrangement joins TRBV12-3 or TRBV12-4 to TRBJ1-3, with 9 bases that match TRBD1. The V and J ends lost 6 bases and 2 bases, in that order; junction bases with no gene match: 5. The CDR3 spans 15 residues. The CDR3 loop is CASSRTGGTGNTIYF. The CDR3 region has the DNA TGTGCCAGCAGCCGTACAGGGGGCACTGGAAACACCATATATTTT.

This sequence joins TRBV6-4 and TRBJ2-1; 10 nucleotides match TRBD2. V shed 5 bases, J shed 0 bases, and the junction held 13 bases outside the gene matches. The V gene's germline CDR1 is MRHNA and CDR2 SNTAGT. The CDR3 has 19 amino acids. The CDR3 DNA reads TGTGCCAGCAGTACGCCAGGACTAGCGGTGTTCAGCTCCTACAATGAGCAGTTCTTC. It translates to CASSTPGLAVFSSYNEQFF.

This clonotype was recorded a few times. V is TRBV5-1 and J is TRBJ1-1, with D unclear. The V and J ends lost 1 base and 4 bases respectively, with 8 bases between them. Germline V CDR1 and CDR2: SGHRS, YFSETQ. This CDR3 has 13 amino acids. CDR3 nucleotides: TGCGCCAGCAGCTTGTCAAGTCTCACTGAAGCTTTCTTT. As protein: CASSLSSLTEAFF. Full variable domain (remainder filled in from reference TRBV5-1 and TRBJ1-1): KAGVTQTPRYLIKTRGQQVTLSCSPISGHRSVSWYQQTPGQGLQFLFEYFSETQRNKGNFPGRFSGRQFSNSRSEMNVSTLELGDSALYLCASSLSSLTEAFFGQGTRLTVV.

The CDR3 sequence is CASSQALNSYNEQFF. The CDR3 DNA reads TGTGCCAGCAGCCAAGCTCTTAACTCCTACAATGAGCAGTTCTTC. This chain connects TRBV3-1 to TRBJ2-1; no clear D gene. CDR1 LGHDT and CDR2 YNNKEL come from the germline V gene (reference sequence). V was trimmed by 1 base and J by 0 bases, leaving 7 bases between them. The CDR3 has 15 amino acids.